One sample yielded the 21 T cell receptor beta chains listed below, sequenced in a study of beta chain features in type 1 diabetes. The investigators reverse transcribed all of the isolated RNA, so they sequenced expressed TCRB transcripts. TCRdb's copy holds only in-frame clones and misses some; the assay was immunoSEQ multiplex PCR. Of 680,000 or so clones listed, around 16% are singletons. The sequenced sample was naive CD4+ T cells from blood. These receptors all come from a man in his late teens or twenties in good health.

The J gene is TRBJ2-5, the V gene TRBV7-2; possibly TRBD2 for D (7 bases). CDR1 is SGHTA and CDR2 is FQGNSA in the germline V gene. V was trimmed by 3 bases and J by 4 bases, leaving 15 bases between them. The CDR3 has 15 residues. CDR3 sequence (DNA): TGTGCCAGCAGCTTGGCGGGGGCCCGGGGAGAGACCCAGTACTTC. As protein: CASSLAGARGETQYF. Drawing the rest from reference TRBV7-2 and TRBJ2-5, the complete variable domain is GAGVSQSPSNKVTEKGKDVELRCDPISGHTALYWYRQSLGQGLEFLIYFQGNSAPDKSGLPSDRFSAERTGGSVSTLTIQRTQQEDSAVYLCASSLAGARGETQYFGPGTRLLVL.

In its sample, this clone was seen a few times. The J gene is TRBJ2-7, the V gene TRBV13; either TRBD1 or TRBD2 may supply D (5 bases each). CDR1 and CDR2 from the germline V gene are PRHDT and FYEKMQ (reference sequence). The CDR3 length is 17 residues. V was shortened by 4 bases and J by 0 bases, with 19 bases between the two germline ends. CDR3 nucleotide sequence: TGTGCCAGCAGCTCACAACATGGGGCGGGTACCTCCTACGAGCAGTACTTC. Residues: CASSSQHGAGTSYEQYF.

This clone was observed a few times. This chain connects TRBV6-5 to TRBJ2-2, with TRBD1 matching 7 bases. Germline V gene sequence: CDR1 MNHEY, CDR2 SVGAGI. The CDR3 is made up of 14 amino acids. V was pared by 5 bases and J by 5 bases, with 5 bases of the junction left unmatched. The CDR3 sequence: CASSHYRGTGELFF. The CDR3 DNA follows: TGTGCCAGCAGTCACTACAGGGGTACCGGGGAGCTGTTTTTT.

This clone was seen a few times. This chain joins TRBV9 and TRBJ2-7; the match to TRBD2 covers 8 bases. CDR3 size: 14 residues. Germline CDR1 SGDLS, CDR2 YYNGEE. J gave up 0 bases and V 3 bases, and 2 bases lay outside the gene matches. As DNA, the CDR3 is TGTGCCAGCAGCGCGGGACTAGACTCCTACGAGCAGTACTTC. It yields the protein CASSAGLDSYEQYF. The variable domain in full, with the rest retrieved from reference TRBV9 and TRBJ2-7, is DSGVTQTPKHLITATGQRVTLRCSPRSGDLSVYWYQQSLDQGLQFLIQYYNGEERAKGNILERFSAQQFPDLHSELNLSSLELGDSALYFCASSAGLDSYEQYFGPGTRLTVT.

This clone was seen more than once but under ten times. In DNA, the CDR3 is TGTGCCAGCAGTTTACCGACAGGGAAACTTAATTCACCCCTCCACTTT. Translated: CASSLPTGKLNSPLHF. J is TRBJ1-6 and V is TRBV28; 7 positions match TRBD1. This CDR3 comprises 16 residues. J lost 6 bases, V lost 2 bases, and 7 bases had no gene match. Germline CDR1 MDHEN, CDR2 SYDVKM.

This clone appeared a few times. The chain has TRBV28 and TRBJ2-4; the D gene could be TRBD1 or TRBD2 (6 bases each). CDR3 length: 16 residues. V lost 6 bases to trimming and J lost 5 bases, with 20 bases between them. Germline values: CDR1 MDHEN, CDR2 SYDVKM. As DNA, the CDR3 is TGTGCCAGCAGGCTGTCGGGAGTCCGGGGGCAAAACATTCAGTACTTC. Translating gives CASRLSGVRGQNIQYF.

This clone was counted a few times. The chain couples TRBV7-2 to TRBJ2-1; weak D call: TRBD2 (7 bases). V gave up 5 bases and J gave up 0 bases, with 11 bases separating them. The CDR3 is made up of 15 amino acids. From germline, CDR1 is SGHTA and CDR2 FQGNSA. The DNA for the CDR3 is TGTGCCAGCAGCATTGCGGGGGCCTCCTACAATGAGCAGTTCTTC. It is translated as CASSIAGASYNEQFF.

This rearrangement joins TRBV10-3 to TRBJ1-2; TRBD1 matches at 9 bases. V lost 6 bases and J lost 12; bases outside the gene matches: 5. The CDR3 contains 11 residues. Per the germline V gene, CDR1 is ENHRY and CDR2 is SYGVKD. CDR3 bases: TGTGCCATCAGGGAGACAGGGGGTAACACCTTC. The encoded protein is CAIRETGGNTF.

The rearrangement uses TRBV2 and TRBJ1-2, with 7 bases lining up with TRBD1. The CDR3 consists of 15 residues. The V gene's germline CDR1 is SNHLY and CDR2 FYNNEI. The junction had 13 bases not matched to a gene; V was cut back by 7 bases and J by 5 bases. CDR3 DNA: TGTGCCAGCAAAGGACAGGCCACCCGCCATTATGGCTACACCTTC. This sequence encodes CASKGQATRHYGYTF.

The V call is TRBV28, the J call TRBJ1-2; 7 positions agree with TRBD1. In germline, CDR1 is MDHEN, CDR2 SYDVKM. CDR3 size: 15 residues. The ends lost 5 bases at V and 4 bases at J; junction bases unmatched: 10. The CDR3 nucleotides read TGTGCCAGCAGTCCGCGCACAGGGGAAGTCTATGGCTACACCTTC. This codes for CASSPRTGEVYGYTF.

The chain uses TRBV18 and TRBJ1-2; D gene uncertain. The CDR3 spans 13 residues. V lost 2 bases, J lost 4 bases, and 8 bases lay in between. Per the germline V gene, CDR1 is KGHSH and CDR2 is LQKENI. The CDR3 spells CASSPAGGYGYTF. CDR3 nucleotides: TGTGCCAGCTCACCAGCCGGCGGCTATGGCTACACCTTC.

The chain couples TRBV19 to TRBJ2-5, with D perhaps TRBD1 (5 bases). V was pared by 4 bases and J by 5 bases, with 20 bases between. This CDR3 contains 16 residues. The germline CDR1 and CDR2 sequences are LNHDA and SQIVND (reference sequence). The DNA of the CDR3 is TGTGCCAGTAGTAACCCGACAGTGTTTAATCTGGAGACCCAGTACTTC. Encoded protein: CASSNPTVFNLETQYF. Filled out from reference TRBV19 and TRBJ2-5, the complete variable domain reads DGGITQSPKYLFRKEGQNVTLSCEQNLNHDAMYWYRQDPGQGLRLIYYSQIVNDFQKGDIAEGYSVSREKKESFPLTVTSAQKNPTAFYLCASSNPTVFNLETQYFGPGTRLLVL.

This clone occurred a few times. The chain has TRBV6-1 and TRBJ2-7; 10 bases are shared with TRBD2. After removal of 4 bases from V and 0 bases from J, the junction contained 6 bases not matched to a gene. CDR1 is MNHNS, CDR2 SASEGT, per germline. This CDR3 region has 16 residues. The CDR3 protein is CASSASSGSPSYEQYF. As DNA, the CDR3 is TGTGCCAGCAGTGCCTCTAGCGGGAGCCCCTCCTACGAGCAGTACTTC.

The chain couples TRBV7-9 to TRBJ2-7; TRBD2 matches at 7 bases. Losses at the gene ends were 5 bases for V and 6 bases for J; bases not matched to a gene: 13. The CDR3 has 15 amino acids. Germline CDR1 is SEHNR and CDR2 is FQNEAQ (reference sequence). CDR3 amino acids: CASSPSSGLGLEQYF. Written as DNA, the CDR3 is TGTGCCAGCAGCCCTTCTAGCGGATTGGGGCTCGAGCAGTACTTC.

The chain links TRBV4-1 to TRBJ2-1, with 13 bases lining up with TRBD2. The CDR3 consists of 19 residues. J was trimmed by 7 bases and V by 2 bases; bases with no gene match: 14. Germline V CDR1 and CDR2: MGHRA, YSYEKL. CDR3 in amino acids: CASSQPTARTSGSRNEQFF. DNA of the CDR3: TGCGCCAGCAGCCAACCCACAGCCCGGACTAGCGGGAGTCGGAATGAGCAGTTCTTC.

CDR3 in DNA: TGTGCCAGCACACAGAGGCAGATCTATGGCTACACCTTC. This translates into CASTQRQIYGYTF. This sequence joins TRBV28 and TRBJ1-2; no reliable D call. The CDR3 loop spans 13 amino acids. CDR1 MDHEN and CDR2 SYDVKM come from the germline V gene. Trimming left V 7 bases short and J 4 bases short, with 13 bases between.

This clone came up a few times. This rearrangement joins TRBV18 to TRBJ2-7, with TRBD1 matching 10 bases. V was clipped by 6 bases and J by 2 bases; unmatched bases: 7. Germline assignment: CDR1 KGHSH and CDR2 LQKENI. The CDR3 runs to 15 residues. CDR3: CASSEPGTGAYEQYF. The CDR3 DNA is TGTGCCAGCTCGGAACCCGGGACAGGGGCCTACGAGCAGTACTTC.

CDR3 protein: CAMAGRGHLNTGELFF. In nucleotides, the CDR3 is TGTGCCATGGCCGGACGGGGACACCTGAACACCGGGGAGCTGTTTTTT. The rearrangement joins TRBV10-3 to TRBJ2-2; weak D call: TRBD1 (6 bases). Trimming took off 9 bases at V and 1 base at J, with 18 bases between the two ends. The CDR3 consists of 16 residues. Germline V gene lookup returns CDR1 ENHRY and CDR2 SYGVKD.

A few counts support this clone. The rearrangement joins TRBV4-1 to TRBJ2-2; D not resolved. This CDR3 region has 12 residues. Germline CDR1 MGHRA, CDR2 YSYEKL. V lost 0 bases, J lost 7 bases, and 3 bases lay in between. CDR3 residues: CASSQDIGELFF. CDR3 DNA sequence: TGCGCCAGCAGCCAAGATATCGGGGAGCTGTTTTTT.

The rearrangement uses TRBV21-1 and TRBJ1-2. TRBV21-1 is a pseudogene segment. This CDR3 is 14 amino acids long. CDR3 protein: CASLPAGGADGYTF. In nucleotides, the CDR3 is TGTGCCAGCCTCCCAGCGGGGGGCGCGGATGGCTACACCTTC.

This chain links TRBV29-1 with TRBJ2-5, with no clear D. V was shortened by 7 bases and J by 11 bases, with 23 bases between the two germline ends. CDR1 is SQVTM, CDR2 ANQGSEA, per germline. The CDR3 loop spans 13 amino acids. This chain's CDR3 is CSAQYGSPSVQYF. The CDR3 nucleotides read TGCAGCGCCCAGTATGGGTCACCCTCCGTTCAGTACTTC.